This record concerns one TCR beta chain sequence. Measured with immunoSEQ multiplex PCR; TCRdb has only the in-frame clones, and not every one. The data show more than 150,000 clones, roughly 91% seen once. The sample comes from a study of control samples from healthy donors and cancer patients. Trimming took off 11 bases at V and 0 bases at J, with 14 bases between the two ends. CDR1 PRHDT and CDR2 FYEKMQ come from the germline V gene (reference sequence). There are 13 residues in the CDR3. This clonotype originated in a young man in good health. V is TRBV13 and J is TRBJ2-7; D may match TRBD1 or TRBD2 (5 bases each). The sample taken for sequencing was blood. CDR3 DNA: TGTGCCCCCCCGGGACGGAGCTCCTACGAGCAGTACTTC. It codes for CAPPGRSSYEQYF.